The clone carrying this T cell receptor (beta chain) occurred many times. What it binds is not known. Libraries for TCRalpha and TCRbeta carried sample barcodes and unique molecular identifiers via 5'RACE. TCRdb reanalysed the 5' RACE reads using MiXCR and keeps one entry per CDR3 protein. The sample gives about 110,000 distinct CDR3 sequences, over 15% of which show up once; approximately 5.5% is in the top ten. The record originates from a study of T-cell memory formation after mild COVID-19. Study conclusions and caveats: The authors left the SARS-CoV-2 specificity of second-wave clones peaking on day 37 unconfirmed. A subset of responding clones appeared in pre-infection memory, suggesting cross-reactive memory joined.

This receptor was taken from a man aged 18 to 30 who had mild COVID-19 (a few samples of this study predate the infection). Cell type and time point are not known. The sample taken for sequencing was PBMCs or a T cell subset sorted from them (not recorded which).

The CDR3 loop is CASSVLTRGLAKNIQYF. The DNA for the CDR3 is TGTGCCAGCAGTGTTCTAACGAGGGGTTTAGCCAAAAACATTCAGTACTTC. V is TRBV12-3 or TRBV12-4 and J is TRBJ2-4; D possibly matches TRBD1 or TRBD2 (5 bases each). Trimming removed 5 bases from V and 0 bases from J, with 17 bases in between. There are 17 residues in the CDR3.